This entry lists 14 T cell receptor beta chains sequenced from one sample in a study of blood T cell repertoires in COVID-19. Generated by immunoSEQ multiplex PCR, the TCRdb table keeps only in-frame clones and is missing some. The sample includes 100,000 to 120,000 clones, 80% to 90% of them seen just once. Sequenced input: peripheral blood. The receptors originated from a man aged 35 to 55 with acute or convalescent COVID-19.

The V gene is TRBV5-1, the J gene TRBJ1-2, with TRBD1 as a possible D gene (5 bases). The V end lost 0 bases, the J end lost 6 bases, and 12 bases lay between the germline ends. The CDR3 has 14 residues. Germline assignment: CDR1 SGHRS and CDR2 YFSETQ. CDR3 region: CASSLGGADNGYTF. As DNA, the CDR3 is TGCGCCAGCAGCTTGGGGGGCGCAGATAATGGCTACACCTTC.

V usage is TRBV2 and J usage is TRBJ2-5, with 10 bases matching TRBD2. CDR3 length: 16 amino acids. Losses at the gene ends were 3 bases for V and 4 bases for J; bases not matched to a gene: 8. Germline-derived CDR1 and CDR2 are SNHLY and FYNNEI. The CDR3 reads CASSEGLAGDSETQYF. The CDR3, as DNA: TGTGCCAGCAGTGAGGGGCTAGCGGGGGACTCAGAGACCCAGTACTTC.

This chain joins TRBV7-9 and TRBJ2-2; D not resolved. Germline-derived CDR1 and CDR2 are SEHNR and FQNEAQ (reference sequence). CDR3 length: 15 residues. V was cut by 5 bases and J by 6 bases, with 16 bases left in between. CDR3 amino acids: CASSAPTKLPGELFF. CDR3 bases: TGTGCCAGCAGCGCACCGACAAAACTCCCCGGGGAGCTGTTTTTT.

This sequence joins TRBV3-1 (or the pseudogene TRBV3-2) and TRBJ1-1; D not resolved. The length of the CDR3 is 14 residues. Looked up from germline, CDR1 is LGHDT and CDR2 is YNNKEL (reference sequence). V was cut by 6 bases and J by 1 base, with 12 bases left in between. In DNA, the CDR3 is TGTGCCAGCAGACTGAGTTCCTCGAACACTGAAGCTTTCTTT. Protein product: CASRLSSSNTEAFF.

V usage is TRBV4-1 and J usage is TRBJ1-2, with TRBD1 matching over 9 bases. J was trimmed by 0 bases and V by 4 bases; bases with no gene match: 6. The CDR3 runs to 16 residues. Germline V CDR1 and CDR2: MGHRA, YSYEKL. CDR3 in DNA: TGCGCCAGCAGCCTAGGCCGGGACAGGGCTAACTATGGCTACACCTTC. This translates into CASSLGRDRANYGYTF.

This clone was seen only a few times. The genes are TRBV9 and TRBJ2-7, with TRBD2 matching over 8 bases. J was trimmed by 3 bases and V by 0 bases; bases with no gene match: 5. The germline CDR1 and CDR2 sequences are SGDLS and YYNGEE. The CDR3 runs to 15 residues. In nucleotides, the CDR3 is TGTGCCAGCAGCGTAGCTCCGCTAGCGGGCTACGAGCAGTACTTC. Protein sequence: CASSVAPLAGYEQYF.

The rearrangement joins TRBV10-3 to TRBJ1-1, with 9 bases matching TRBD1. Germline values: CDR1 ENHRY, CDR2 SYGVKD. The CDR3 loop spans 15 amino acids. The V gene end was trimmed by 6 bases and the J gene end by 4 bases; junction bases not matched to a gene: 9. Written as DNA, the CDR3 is TGTGCCATCAGGGACAGGGGTGGGGGAAGCACTGAAGCTTTCTTT. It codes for CAIRDRGGGSTEAFF.

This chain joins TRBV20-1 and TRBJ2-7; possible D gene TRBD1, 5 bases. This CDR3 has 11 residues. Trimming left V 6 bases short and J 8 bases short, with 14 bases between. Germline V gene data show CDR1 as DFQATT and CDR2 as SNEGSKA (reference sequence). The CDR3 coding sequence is TGCAGTGCAACGTCAGGGTCCAAGCAGTACTTC. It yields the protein CSATSGSKQYF.

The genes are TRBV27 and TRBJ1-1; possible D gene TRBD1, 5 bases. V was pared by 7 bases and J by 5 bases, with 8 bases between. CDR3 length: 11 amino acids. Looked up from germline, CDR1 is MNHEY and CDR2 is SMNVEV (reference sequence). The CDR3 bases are TGTGCCAGCACTGGGGGGACTGAAGCTTTCTTT. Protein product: CASTGGTEAFF.

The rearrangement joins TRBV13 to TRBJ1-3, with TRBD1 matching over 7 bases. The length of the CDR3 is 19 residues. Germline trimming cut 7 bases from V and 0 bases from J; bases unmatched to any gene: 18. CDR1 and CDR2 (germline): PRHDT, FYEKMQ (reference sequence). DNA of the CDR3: TGTGCCAGCAAGAGTGGGTTGAAATGGCAGGGGGGCTCTGGAAACACCATATATTTT. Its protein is CASKSGLKWQGGSGNTIYF.

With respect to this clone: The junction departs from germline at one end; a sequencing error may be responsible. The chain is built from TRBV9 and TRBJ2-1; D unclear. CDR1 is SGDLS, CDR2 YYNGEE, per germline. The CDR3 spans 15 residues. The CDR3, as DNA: TGTGCCAGCAGCGTAGCTCACTACTCCCACAATGAGCAGTTCTTC. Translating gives CASSVAHYSHNEQFF. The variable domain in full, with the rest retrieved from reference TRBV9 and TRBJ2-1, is DSGVTQTPKHLITATGQRVTLRCSPRSGDLSVYWYQQSLDQGLQFLIQYYNGEERAKGNILERFSAQQFPDLHSELNLSSLELGDSALYFCASSVAHYSHNEQFFGPGTRLTVL.

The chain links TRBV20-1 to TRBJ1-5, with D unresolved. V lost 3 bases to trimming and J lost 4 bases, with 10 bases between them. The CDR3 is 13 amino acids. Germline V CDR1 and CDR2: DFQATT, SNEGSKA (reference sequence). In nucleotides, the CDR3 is TGCAGTGCTAGTCGGTCAACTAATCAGCCCCAGCATTTT. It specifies CSASRSTNQPQHF.

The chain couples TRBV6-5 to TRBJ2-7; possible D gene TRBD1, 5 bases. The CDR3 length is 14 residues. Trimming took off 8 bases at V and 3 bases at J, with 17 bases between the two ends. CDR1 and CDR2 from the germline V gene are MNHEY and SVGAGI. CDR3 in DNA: TGTGCCAGCTATCCAGGGATACGAGGCTACGAGCAGTACTTC. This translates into CASYPGIRGYEQYF.

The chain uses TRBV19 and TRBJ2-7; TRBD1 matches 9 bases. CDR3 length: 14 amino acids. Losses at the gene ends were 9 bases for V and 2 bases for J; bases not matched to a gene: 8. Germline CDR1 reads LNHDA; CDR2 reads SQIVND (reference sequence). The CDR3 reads CASSDRGIPYEQYF. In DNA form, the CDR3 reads TGTGCCAGCTCCGACAGGGGGATACCCTACGAGCAGTACTTC.